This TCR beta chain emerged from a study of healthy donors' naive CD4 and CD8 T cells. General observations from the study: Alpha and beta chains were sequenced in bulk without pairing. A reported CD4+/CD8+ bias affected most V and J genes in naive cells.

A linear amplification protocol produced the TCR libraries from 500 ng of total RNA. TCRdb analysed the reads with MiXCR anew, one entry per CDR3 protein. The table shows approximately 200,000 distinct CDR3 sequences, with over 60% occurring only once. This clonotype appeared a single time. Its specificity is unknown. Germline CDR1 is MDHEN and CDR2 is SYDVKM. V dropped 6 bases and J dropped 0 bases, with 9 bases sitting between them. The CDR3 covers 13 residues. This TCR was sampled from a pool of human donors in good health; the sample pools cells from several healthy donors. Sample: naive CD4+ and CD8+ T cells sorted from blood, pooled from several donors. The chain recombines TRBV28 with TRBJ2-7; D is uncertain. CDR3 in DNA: TGTGCCAGCAGCCTCCTGACCTCCTACGAGCAGTACTTC. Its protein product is CASSLLTSYEQYF.